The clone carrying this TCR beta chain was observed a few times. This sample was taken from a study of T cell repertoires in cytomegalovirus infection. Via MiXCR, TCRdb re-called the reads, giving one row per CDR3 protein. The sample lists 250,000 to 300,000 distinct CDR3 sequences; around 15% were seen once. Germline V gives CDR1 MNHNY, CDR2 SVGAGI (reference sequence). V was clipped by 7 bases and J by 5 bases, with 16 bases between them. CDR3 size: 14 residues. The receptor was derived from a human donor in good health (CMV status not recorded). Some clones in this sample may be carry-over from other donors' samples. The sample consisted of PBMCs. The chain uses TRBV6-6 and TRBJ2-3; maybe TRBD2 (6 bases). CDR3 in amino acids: CASTPGLPGDTQYF. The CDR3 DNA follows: TGTGCCAGCACCCCGGGACTGCCCGGAGATACGCAGTATTTT.